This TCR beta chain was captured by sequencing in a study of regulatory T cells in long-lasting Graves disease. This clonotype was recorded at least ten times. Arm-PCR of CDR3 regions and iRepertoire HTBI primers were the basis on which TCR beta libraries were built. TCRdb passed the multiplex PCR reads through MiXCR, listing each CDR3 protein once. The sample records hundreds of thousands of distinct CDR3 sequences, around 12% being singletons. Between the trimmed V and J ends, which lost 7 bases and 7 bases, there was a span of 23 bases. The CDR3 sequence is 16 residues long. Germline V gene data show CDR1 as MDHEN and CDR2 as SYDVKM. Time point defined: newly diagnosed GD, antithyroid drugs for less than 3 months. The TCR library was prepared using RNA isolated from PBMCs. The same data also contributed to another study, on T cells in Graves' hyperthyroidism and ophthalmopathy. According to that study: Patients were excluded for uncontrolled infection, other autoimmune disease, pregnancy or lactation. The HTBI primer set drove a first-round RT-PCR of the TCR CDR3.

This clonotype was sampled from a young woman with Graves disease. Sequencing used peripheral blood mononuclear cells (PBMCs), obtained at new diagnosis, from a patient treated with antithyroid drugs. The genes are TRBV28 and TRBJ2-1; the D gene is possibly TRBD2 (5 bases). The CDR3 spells CASTPIWGAAGNEQFF. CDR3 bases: TGTGCCAGCACCCCAATATGGGGAGCCGCCGGTAATGAGCAGTTCTTC.